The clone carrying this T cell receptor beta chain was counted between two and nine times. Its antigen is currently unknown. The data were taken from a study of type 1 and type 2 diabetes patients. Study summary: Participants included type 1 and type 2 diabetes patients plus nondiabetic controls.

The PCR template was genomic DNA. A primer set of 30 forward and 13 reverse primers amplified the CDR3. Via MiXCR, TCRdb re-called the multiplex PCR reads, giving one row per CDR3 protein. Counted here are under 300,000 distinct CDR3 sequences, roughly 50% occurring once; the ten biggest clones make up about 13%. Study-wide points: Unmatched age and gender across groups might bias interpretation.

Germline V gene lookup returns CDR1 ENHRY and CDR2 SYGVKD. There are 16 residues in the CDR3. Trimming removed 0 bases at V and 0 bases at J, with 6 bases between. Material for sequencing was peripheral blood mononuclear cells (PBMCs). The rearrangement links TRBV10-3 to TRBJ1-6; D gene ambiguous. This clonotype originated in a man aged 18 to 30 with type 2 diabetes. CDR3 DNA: TGTGCCATCAGTGAGTCCGGGAGCTCCTATAATTCACCCCTCCACTTT. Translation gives CAISESGSSYNSPLHF.